This T cell receptor (beta chain) was profiled in a study of response to subunit inactivated influenza vaccine. Study-wide results and caveats: Researchers suggested that each seasonal influenza vaccination recruits few new T cells.

For this clonotype: What it binds is unknown.

A single record per CDR3 protein comes from TCRdb applying MiXCR to the RT-PCR reads. This sample yields 500,000 or so distinct CDR3 sequences, of which approximately 15% are seen a single time; 3% belongs to the top ten. CDR1 MNHEY and CDR2 SVGEGT come from the germline V gene. The CDR3 is 12 residues long. Trimming shortened V by 6 bases and J by 5 bases, and 8 bases separated the two germline ends. The TCR comes from a man in his fifties or sixties who received an inactivated influenza vaccine. This chain joins TRBV6-2 or TRBV6-3 and TRBJ1-5; possible D gene TRBD1, 5 bases. The source was CD4+ T cells sorted from PBMCs, collected 23 to 25 months after vaccination. Here the CDR3 reads CASRTGDQPQHF. The CDR3 DNA follows: TGTGCCAGCAGAACGGGGGATCAGCCCCAGCATTTT.